The 21 T cell receptor beta chains below come from one sample, sequenced in a study of cytomegalovirus exposure and HLA in healthy donors. Clones were sequenced by immunoSEQ multiplex PCR, and TCRdb holds only the in-frame ones, with some missing. The sample comprises about 160,000 clones, roughly 91% of which are singletons, and about 9.3% rests with the top ten. The specimen sequenced was PBMCs. The receptors come from a young woman in good health and CMV-seropositive.

In this sample, this clone turned up a few times. The CDR3 DNA follows: TGTGCCAGCAGTGAACGGGGAGGATTGGGGAGAGAGCAGTACTTC. Protein: CASSERGGLGREQYF. J is TRBJ2-7 and V is TRBV6-1; D may be TRBD2 (6 bases). V was clipped by 2 bases and J by 7 bases, with 18 bases between them. Germline values: CDR1 MNHNS, CDR2 SASEGT. This CDR3 has 15 residues.

This clone turned up a few times. The chain couples TRBV15 to TRBJ2-7; no clear D gene. V was clipped by 5 bases and J by 8 bases, with 16 bases between them. Germline loops: CDR1 LNHNV, CDR2 YYDKDF (reference sequence). The CDR3 runs 13 residues. The DNA of the CDR3 is TGTGCCACCAGCGATCGAGGCGGTGATAAGCAGTACTTC. Protein sequence: CATSDRGGDKQYF.

This clone was seen a few times. This sequence joins TRBV6-1 and TRBJ1-4; D gene unclear. CDR1 is MNHNS, CDR2 SASEGT, per germline. V shed 6 bases and J shed 1 base, with 12 bases lying between them. The CDR3 covers 15 residues. The CDR3 loop reads CASSPGIGTNEKLFF. The CDR3 region has the DNA TGTGCCAGCAGCCCAGGCATAGGAACTAATGAAAAACTGTTTTTT.

The chain uses TRBV10-1 and TRBJ1-1, with a tentative D call TRBD1 (6 bases). The germline CDR1 and CDR2 sequences are WNHNN and SYGVQD (reference sequence). The CDR3 has 13 residues. Trimming took off 6 bases at V and 1 base at J, with 9 bases between the two ends. The CDR3 DNA follows: TGCGCCAGCAGAGCGGGACAGAACACTGAAGCTTTCTTT. Its translation: CASRAGQNTEAFF.

This chain joins TRBV7-9 and TRBJ2-7; D uncertain. Trimming cost V 1 base and J 3 bases, with 10 bases left between them. Germline assignment: CDR1 SEHNR and CDR2 FQNEAQ (reference sequence). The CDR3 has 14 residues. The CDR3 nucleotides read TGTGCCAGCAGCTTAGATGTGGGCCGCTACGAGCAGTACTTC. This codes for CASSLDVGRYEQYF.

This chain uses TRBV9 with TRBJ2-1, with 10 positions matching TRBD2. V was clipped by 3 bases and J by 9 bases; unmatched bases: 12. The CDR3 is 16 residues long. Germline loops: CDR1 SGDLS, CDR2 YYNGEE. CDR3 loop: CASSARTSGPRTEQFF. The CDR3 coding sequence is TGTGCCAGCAGCGCGCGGACTAGCGGACCACGCACTGAGCAGTTCTTC.

The J gene is TRBJ1-3, the V gene TRBV4-3; possible D gene TRBD1, 5 bases. Germline V lookup: CDR1 LGHNA, CDR2 YSLEER. V lost 1 base and J 3 bases, leaving 13 bases between the germline ends. CDR3 size: 16 residues. CDR3 DNA sequence: TGCGCCAGCAGCCAAGTGGGGGGGTCGGGTGGAAACACCATATATTTT. Encoded protein: CASSQVGGSGGNTIYF.

The chain carries TRBV30 and TRBJ2-2; no firm D call. Germline assignment: CDR1 GTSNPN and CDR2 SVGIG (reference sequence). This CDR3 has 12 residues. V lost 3 bases, J lost 4 bases, and 6 bases lay in between. The CDR3 region is CAWRSVTGELFF. The CDR3 bases are TGTGCCTGGAGGAGCGTCACCGGGGAGCTGTTTTTT.

The chain is built from TRBV5-6 and TRBJ2-7; TRBD2 agrees at 7 bases. Germline lookup yields CDR1 SGHDT and CDR2 YYEEEE. V lost 0 bases and J lost 6; bases outside the gene matches: 9. This CDR3 spans 15 amino acids. The CDR3 protein is CASSLEGGRGREQYF. The CDR3 nucleotides read TGTGCCAGCAGCTTGGAGGGCGGGAGAGGGCGCGAGCAGTACTTC.

V and J are TRBV9 and TRBJ1-3; TRBD1 matches at 7 bases. Germline V gene sequence: CDR1 SGDLS, CDR2 YYNGEE. Trimming took 2 bases from V and 1 from J; bases not matched to a gene: 3. The CDR3 sequence is 15 residues long. CDR3 sequence (DNA): TGTGCCAGCAGCGTGACAGGGTTGTCTGGAAACACCATATATTTT. Amino acid sequence: CASSVTGLSGNTIYF.

The chain couples TRBV19 to TRBJ2-1, with 11 bases identical to TRBD2. From germline, CDR1 is LNHDA and CDR2 SQIVND (reference sequence). Germline trimming cut 1 base from V and 9 bases from J; bases unmatched to any gene: 5. The CDR3 runs 15 residues. The DNA for the CDR3 is TGTGCCAGTAGTATAGGACTAGCGGGGATTGTTGAGCAGTTCTTC. This gives the protein CASSIGLAGIVEQFF.

This chain joins TRBV11-2 and TRBJ2-2; 7 bases map to TRBD1. The CDR3 consists of 15 residues. Germline CDR1 SGHAT, CDR2 FQNNGV. Trimming cost V 4 bases and J 3 bases; bases outside gene matches: 5. The CDR3: CASSWGRGYTGELFF. CDR3 nucleotides: TGTGCCAGCAGCTGGGGCAGGGGGTACACCGGGGAGCTGTTTTTT.

The chain has TRBV6-6 and TRBJ2-4, with a tentative D call TRBD1 (6 bases). Deletions cut 7 bases from V and 0 bases from J, with 16 bases between. The CDR3 runs to 16 residues. Germline CDR1 is MNHNY and CDR2 is SVGAGI (reference sequence). CDR3 amino acids: CASTRTDILAKNIQYF. The CDR3 nucleotides are TGTGCCAGCACCAGGACAGATATCCTAGCCAAAAACATTCAGTACTTC.

The rearrangement uses TRBV11-3 and TRBJ2-7, with TRBD2 as a possible D gene (5 bases). The V end was cut by 2 bases, the J end by 2 bases, with 16 bases between. Germline loops: CDR1 SGHNT, CDR2 YENEEA. The CDR3 spans 16 residues. The CDR3 sequence is CASSLNTAGLAYEQYF. As DNA, the CDR3 is TGTGCCAGCAGCTTAAATACGGCGGGTCTAGCCTACGAGCAGTACTTC.

The V call is TRBV2, the J call TRBJ1-2; perhaps TRBD1 as D (5 bases). V was cut by 0 bases and J by 8 bases, with 19 bases left in between. The germline V gene encodes CDR1 SNHLY and CDR2 FYNNEI. The CDR3 spans 16 residues. CDR3 protein: CASSEARARGGGGYTF. For the CDR3, the DNA is TGTGCCAGCAGTGAAGCCAGGGCGAGGGGAGGAGGAGGCTACACCTTC.

DNA of the CDR3: TGTGCCAGCAGTGAAGCGAAATCCGGAGGGGTGCATAATGAGCAGTTCTTC. Translating it yields CASSEAKSGGVHNEQFF. V and J are TRBV2 and TRBJ2-1, with D possibly matching TRBD2 (6 bases). V was cut by 0 bases and J by 7 bases, with 19 bases left in between. The CDR3 is made up of 17 amino acids. Germline CDR1 is SNHLY and CDR2 is FYNNEI.

This chain links TRBV6-6 with TRBJ1-1; D may be TRBD1 (6 bases). Between the trimmed V and J ends, which lost 2 bases and 11 bases, there was a span of 18 bases. CDR3 length: 14 amino acids. Per the germline V gene, CDR1 is MNHNY and CDR2 is SVGAGI (reference sequence). This CDR3 is CASSYRSDRTRAFF. The CDR3 DNA reads as TGTGCCAGCAGTTACCGGTCAGACAGGACTCGTGCTTTCTTT.

This clone was seen a single time. The rearrangement links TRBV6-5 to TRBJ2-1; D is perhaps TRBD1 (6 bases). Per germline, CDR1 MNHEY and CDR2 SVGAGI. Trimming left V 4 bases short and J 3 bases short, with 16 bases between. This CDR3 comprises 16 residues. This CDR3 reads CASSWNRDGFYNEQFF. The DNA of the CDR3 is TGTGCCAGCAGTTGGAACAGGGATGGGTTCTACAATGAGCAGTTCTTC.

The rearrangement uses TRBV11-3 and TRBJ2-2, with D perhaps TRBD1 (6 bases). This CDR3 has 14 amino acids. CDR1 is SGHNT, CDR2 YENEEA, per germline. The V end lost 5 bases, the J end lost 3 bases, and 10 bases lay between the germline ends. The CDR3 here is CASSPQGDTGELFF. CDR3 nucleotide sequence: TGTGCCAGCAGCCCACAGGGAGACACCGGGGAGCTGTTTTTT.

This rearrangement joins TRBV1 to TRBJ2-7; no check of the table's D call, TRBD2, against the DNA was made. TRBV1 is a listed pseudogene. CDR3 size: 13 residues. The CDR3 bases are TGCACCAGCAGCCAAGATCCTACCTACGAGCAGTACTTC. Protein sequence: CTSSQDPTYEQYF.

The CDR3 bases are TGTGCCAGCAGCTTTGGGACTAGCGGGGGCACAGATACGCAGTATTTT. This gives the protein CASSFGTSGGTDTQYF. The V and J genes are TRBV7-3 and TRBJ2-3; 13 nucleotides line up with TRBD2. The CDR3 contains 16 residues. V was pared by 3 bases and J by 1 base, with 1 base of the junction left unmatched. Germline assignment: CDR1 SGHTA and CDR2 FQGTGA.